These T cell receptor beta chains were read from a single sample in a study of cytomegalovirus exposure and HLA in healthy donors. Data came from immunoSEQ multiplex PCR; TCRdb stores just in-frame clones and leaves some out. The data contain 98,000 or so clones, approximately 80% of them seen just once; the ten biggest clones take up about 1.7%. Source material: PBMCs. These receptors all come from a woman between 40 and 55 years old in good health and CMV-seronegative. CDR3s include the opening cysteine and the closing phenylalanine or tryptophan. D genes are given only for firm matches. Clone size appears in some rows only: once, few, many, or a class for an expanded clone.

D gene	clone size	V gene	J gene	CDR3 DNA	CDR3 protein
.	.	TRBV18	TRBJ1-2	TGTGCCAGCTCACCTACCCGGCAGGGTGTTGGCTACACCTTC	CASSPTRQGVGYTF
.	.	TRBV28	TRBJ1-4	TGTGCCAGCAGTCCCAGGGCCACACTCGGGGAAAAACTGTTTTTT	CASSPRATLGEKLFF
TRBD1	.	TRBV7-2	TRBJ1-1	TGTGCCAGCAGCACGGACAGGGGTTTGGTCACTGAAGCTTTCTTT	CASSTDRGLVTEAFF
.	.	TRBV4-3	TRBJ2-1	TGCGCCAGCAGCCAAGTTTTTCTCATCACAGATTACAATGAGCAGTTCTTC	CASSQVFLITDYNEQFF
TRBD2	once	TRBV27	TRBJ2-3	TGTGCCAGCAGTTTATCCCGCACTTCCCCGGGGGAGGGTAGAACAGATACGCAGTATTTT	CASSLSRTSPGEGRTDTQYF
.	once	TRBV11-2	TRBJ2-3	TGTGCCAGCAGTTTGGGGCTAGGCACGGATACGCAGTATTTT	CASSLGLGTDTQYF
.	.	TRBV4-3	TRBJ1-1	TGCGCCAGCAGCCAAGCCTTAGAGGACAGTTTAATGAACACTGAAGCTTTCTTT	CASSQALEDSLMNTEAFF
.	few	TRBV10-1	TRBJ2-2	TGCGCCAGTTGGGAGATCGGGGAGCTGTTTTTT	CASWEIGELFF
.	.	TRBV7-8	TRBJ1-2	TGTGCCAGCAGCTTATTCGGACAGACAGCTAACTATGGCTACACCTTC	CASSLFGQTANYGYTF
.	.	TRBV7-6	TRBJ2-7	TGTGCCAGCAGCTTAGGACACTCCTCCTACGAGCAGTACTTC	CASSLGHSSYEQYF
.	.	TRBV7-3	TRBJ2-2	TGTGCCAGCAGCTTAGGGAGATACACCGGGGAGCTGTTTTTT	CASSLGRYTGELFF
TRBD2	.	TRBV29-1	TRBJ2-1	TGCAGCGTTGAAAGCGGGAACGCCTACAATGAGCAGTTCTTC	CSVESGNAYNEQFF
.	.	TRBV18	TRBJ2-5	TGTGCCAGCTCGATCGGGAATACAGAGACCCAGTACTTC	CASSIGNTETQYF
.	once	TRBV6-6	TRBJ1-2	TGTGCCATACGTCCCTTGAGCCTCTATGGCTACACCTTC	CAIRPLSLYGYTF
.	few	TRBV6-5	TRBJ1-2	TGTGCCAGCAGGAGAAAGCGGTACACTAACTATGGCTACACCTTC	CASRRKRYTNYGYTF
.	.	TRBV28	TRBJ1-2	TGTGCCAGCTGGTCCGGGGGGAGCTACACCTTC	CASWSGGSYTF
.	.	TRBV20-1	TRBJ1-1	TGCAGTGCTAACTGGAACACTGAAGCTTTCTTT	CSANWNTEAFF
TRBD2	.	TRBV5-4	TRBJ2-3	TGTGCCAGCAGCCTTCACGGACTAGCGAACACAGATACGCAGTATTTT	CASSLHGLANTDTQYF
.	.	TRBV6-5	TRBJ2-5	TGTGCCAGCAGTTACGGGTGGAGGGAGACCCAGTACTTC	CASSYGWRETQYF
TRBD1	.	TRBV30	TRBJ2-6	TGTGCCTGGAGTGCCCGGGACAGGGGGCTGGCTGGGGCCAACGTCCTGACTTTC	CAWSARDRGLAGANVLTF
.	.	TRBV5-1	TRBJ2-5	TGCGCCAGCAGTACTTACCCCCAAGAGACCCAGTACTTC	CASSTYPQETQYF
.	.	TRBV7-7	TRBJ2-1	TGTGCTAGCAGTTTCGGACTGTCCAATGAGCAGTTCTTC	CASSFGLSNEQFF
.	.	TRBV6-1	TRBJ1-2	TGTGCCAGCAGTGTGTTTATCGTTGAGGGAGGCTACACCTTC	CASSVFIVEGGYTF
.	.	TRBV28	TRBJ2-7	TGTGCCAGCAGTCCGTCCAGGGAAGGATCCTACGAGCAGTACTTC	CASSPSREGSYEQYF
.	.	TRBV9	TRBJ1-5	TGTGCCAGCAGCCTAAGTAGCAATCAGCCCCAGCATTTT	CASSLSSNQPQHF
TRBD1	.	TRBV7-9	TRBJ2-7	TGTGCCAGCAGCTTATTACTTGGGACAGGGGGCTACGAGCAGTACTTC	CASSLLLGTGGYEQYF
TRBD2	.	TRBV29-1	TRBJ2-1	TGCAGCCTAAAGCGGGGGGACGGACAGTTCTTC	CSLKRGDGQFF
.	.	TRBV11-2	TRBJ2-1	TGTGCCAGCAGCCGACTAGGGACCGCTGCCCCGGGTGAGCAGTTCTTC	CASSRLGTAAPGEQFF
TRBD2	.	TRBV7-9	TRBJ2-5	TGTGCCAGCAGCTTAGAACTAGCGGGAGAAACATCCGACTTC	CASSLELAGETSDF
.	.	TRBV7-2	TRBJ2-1	TGTGCCAGCAGCCCGTGGACTACCACGAATGAGCAGTTCTTC	CASSPWTTTNEQFF
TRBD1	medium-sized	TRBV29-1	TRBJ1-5	TGCAGCGTCGGTCCCGGGACAGGGGATCAGCCCCAGCATTTT	CSVGPGTGDQPQHF
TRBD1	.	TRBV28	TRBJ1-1	TGTGCCAGCACCAGGGGGGCGGCTGAAGCTTTCTTT	CASTRGAAEAFF
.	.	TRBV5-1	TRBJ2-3	TGCGCCAGCAGCTTGAGGTCGCCCGACTCAGATACGCAGTATTTT	CASSLRSPDSDTQYF
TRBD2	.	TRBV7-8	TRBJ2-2	TGTGCCAGCAGCTTGCCCGGACTAGCGGGAGGGCCTGGGGGGACCGGGGAGCTGTTTTTT	CASSLPGLAGGPGGTGELFF
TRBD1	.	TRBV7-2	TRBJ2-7	TGTGCCAGCAGCTTAGAGGGGGCTAGCTTTTTGGACGAGCAGTACTTC	CASSLEGASFLDEQYF
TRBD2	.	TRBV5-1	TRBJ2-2	TGCGCCAGCAGCCAAACAGCGGGAGGGTCCGGGGAGCTGTTTTTT	CASSQTAGGSGELFF
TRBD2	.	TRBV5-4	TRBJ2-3	TGTGCCAGCAGCTTGCTAGCGGGAAAGACAGATACGCAGTATTTT	CASSLLAGKTDTQYF
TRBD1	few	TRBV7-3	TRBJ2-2	TGTGCCAGCAGCTCTCATCGACAGGGGGTCACCGGGGAGCTGTTTTTT	CASSSHRQGVTGELFF
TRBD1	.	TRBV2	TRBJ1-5	TGTGCCAGCAGTTCCTACAGGGGGCGCGTTACAGGTCGGCCCCAGCATTTT	CASSSYRGRVTGRPQHF
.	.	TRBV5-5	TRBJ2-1	TGTGCCAGCAGCTTGGAAAGTGGTCTAGCAAGGGTTGAGTTCTTC	CASSLESGLARVEFF
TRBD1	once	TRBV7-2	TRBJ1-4	TGTGCCAGCAGTCCGCAGACAGGGGATGTTGAAAAACTGTTTTTT	CASSPQTGDVEKLFF
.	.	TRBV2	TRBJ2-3	TGTGCCAGCAGTATAACCCGGGTTAGTACAGATACGCAGTATTTT	CASSITRVSTDTQYF
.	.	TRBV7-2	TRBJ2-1	TGTGCCAGCAGCTTAGGTAGCTCCTACAATGAGCAGTTCTTC	CASSLGSSYNEQFF
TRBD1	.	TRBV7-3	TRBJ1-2	TGTGCCAGCAGCCGGGGACAGGGGTTCTATGGCTACACCTTC	CASSRGQGFYGYTF
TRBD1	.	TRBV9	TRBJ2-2	TGTGCCAGCAGCGATTCGACACAGGGGGCGAACACCGGGGAGCTGTTTTTT	CASSDSTQGANTGELFF
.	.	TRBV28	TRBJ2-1	TGTGCCAGCAGCCCGGACAGACTCTACAATGAGCAGTTCTTC	CASSPDRLYNEQFF
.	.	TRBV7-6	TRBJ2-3	TGTGCCAGCAGCCACCCCCTTAGAGAGTCCACAGATACGCAGTATTTT	CASSHPLRESTDTQYF
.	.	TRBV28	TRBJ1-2	TGTGCCAGCAGTTCCCCTCAGGGCAACTATGGCTACACCTTC	CASSSPQGNYGYTF
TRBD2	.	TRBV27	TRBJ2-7	TGTGCCAGCAGCCTTAGCGGGAGCCACTCCTACGAGCAGTACTTC	CASSLSGSHSYEQYF
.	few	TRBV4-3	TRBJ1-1	TGCGCCAGCAGTGACTCAGGGCTTCGGACTGAAGCTTTCTTT	CASSDSGLRTEAFF
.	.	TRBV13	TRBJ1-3	TGTGCCAGCAGCTTACAGGGCTCTGGAAACACCATATATTTT	CASSLQGSGNTIYF
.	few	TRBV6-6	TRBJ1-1	TGTGCCAGCAGTGGACAGATCCCGAACACTGAAGCTTTCTTT	CASSGQIPNTEAFF
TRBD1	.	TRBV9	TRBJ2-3	TGTGCCAGCAGCAGAACAGGGGGCTCAGATACGCAGTATTTT	CASSRTGGSDTQYF
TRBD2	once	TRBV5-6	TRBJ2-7	TGTGCCAGCAGCCAGGGACTAGCGGGAGGGCTGGGAGAGCAGTACTTC	CASSQGLAGGLGEQYF
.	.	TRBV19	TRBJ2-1	TGTGCCACCGCGGACAGATTGAACTACAATGAGCAGTTCTTC	CATADRLNYNEQFF
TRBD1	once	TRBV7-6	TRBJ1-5	TGTGCCAGCAGCTGCTGGGACAGGGGCAATCAGCCCCAGCATTTT	CASSCWDRGNQPQHF
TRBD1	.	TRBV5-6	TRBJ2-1	TGTGCCAGCAGCCCTTTTTCCGCTACAGGGGGACAAAATGAGCAGTTCTTC	CASSPFSATGGQNEQFF
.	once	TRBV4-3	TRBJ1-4	TGCGCCAGCAGCCAAGGGCGGCAAGACGATGAAAAACTGTTTTTT	CASSQGRQDDEKLFF
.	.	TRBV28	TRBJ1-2	TGTGCCAGCATGAGGGGGTGGGACACAGGTGGCTACACCTTC	CASMRGWDTGGYTF
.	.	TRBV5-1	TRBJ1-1	TGCGCCAGCAGCTTGGGACAGATTAACACTGAAGCTTTCTTT	CASSLGQINTEAFF